This T cell receptor beta chain was recovered during a study of a mutant IDH1 vaccine in newly diagnosed glioma. At the level of the study: At weeks 1, 3, 5, 7, 11, 15, 19 and 23, patients received a vaccination, eight in all. The treated group averaged about 44 years old and was about 60% male, roughly 40% female. Following radiotherapy alone, or alongside temozolomide cycles, vaccination was started after an interval of 4-6 weeks. Patients arrived already treated with radiotherapy, temozolomide, or both, most having had both.

As concerns this clone: The antigen is unknown.

Looked up from germline, CDR1 is MNHEY and CDR2 is SMNVEV (reference sequence). Trimming took off 0 bases at V and 2 bases at J, with 8 bases between the two ends. The CDR3 runs 15 residues. Time point here: week 11, during vaccination. Doses of 300 ug of mutant IDH1 20-mer peptide were given with topical imiquimod. Only in-frame clones appear in the TCRdb table, and some are missing; sequencing was by immunoSEQ multiplex PCR. The table records fewer than 150,000 clones, 75% to 90% of them present only once. The V call is TRBV27, the J call TRBJ1-5; D unresolved. This sequence originates from a woman in her 50s with glioma. The specimen was PBMCs, collected from a glioma patient whose treatment included an IDH1 peptide vaccine. CDR3 loop: CASSLSLGGNQPQHF. As DNA, the CDR3 is TGTGCCAGCAGTTTATCGTTGGGCGGCAATCAGCCCCAGCATTTT.